This T cell receptor beta chain originates from a study of T cells in Graves' hyperthyroidism and ophthalmopathy. This clonotype was recorded at least ten times. The CDR3 contains 16 residues. Trimming took off 0 bases at V and 2 bases at J, with 14 bases between the two ends. Germline-derived CDR1 and CDR2 are SGHTA and FQGNSA. TCR beta CDR3 sequences were amplified from RNA transcripts. With the HTBI primer set, the TCR CDR3 went through a first round of RT-PCR. MiXCR, run by TCRdb on the multiplex PCR reads, gives a single entry per CDR3 protein. This sample has some 580,000 distinct CDR3 sequences, with more than 15% found just once.

The clonotype comes from a woman aged 40-49 years with Graves' ophthalmopathy. Sequencing was done on a sample of blood. This chain links TRBV7-2 with TRBJ2-7; a weak D match, TRBD2 (6 bases). The CDR3 region is CASSLAGTELTYEQYF. The CDR3 bases are TGTGCCAGCAGCTTAGCCGGGACTGAGCTAACCTACGAGCAGTACTTC.